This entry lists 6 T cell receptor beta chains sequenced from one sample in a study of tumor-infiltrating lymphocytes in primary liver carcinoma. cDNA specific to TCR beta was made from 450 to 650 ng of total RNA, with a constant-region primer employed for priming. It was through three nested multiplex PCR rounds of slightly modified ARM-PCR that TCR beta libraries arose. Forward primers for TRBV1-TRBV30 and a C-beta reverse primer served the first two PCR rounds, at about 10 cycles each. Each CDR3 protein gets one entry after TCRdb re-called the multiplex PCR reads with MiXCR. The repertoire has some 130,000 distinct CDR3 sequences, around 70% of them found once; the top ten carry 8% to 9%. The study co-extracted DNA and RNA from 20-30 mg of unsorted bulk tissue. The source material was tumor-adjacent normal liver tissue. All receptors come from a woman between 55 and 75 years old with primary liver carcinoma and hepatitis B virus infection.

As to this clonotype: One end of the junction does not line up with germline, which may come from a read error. This CDR3 reads CTSSEAALGWGTDTQYF. The CDR3 DNA is TGTACCAGCAGTGAAGCCGCTTTGGGGTGGGGCACAGATACGCAGTATTTT. This chain connects TRBV6-1 to TRBJ2-3; no clear D. Germline CDR1 is MNHNS and CDR2 is SASEGT. The CDR3 has 17 residues.

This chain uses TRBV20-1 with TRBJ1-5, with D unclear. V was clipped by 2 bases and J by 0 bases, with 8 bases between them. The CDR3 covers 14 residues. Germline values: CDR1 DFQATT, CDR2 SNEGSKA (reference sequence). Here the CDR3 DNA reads TGCAGTGCTAGAAAGACATTTAGCAATCAGCCCCAGCATTTT. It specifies CSARKTFSNQPQHF.

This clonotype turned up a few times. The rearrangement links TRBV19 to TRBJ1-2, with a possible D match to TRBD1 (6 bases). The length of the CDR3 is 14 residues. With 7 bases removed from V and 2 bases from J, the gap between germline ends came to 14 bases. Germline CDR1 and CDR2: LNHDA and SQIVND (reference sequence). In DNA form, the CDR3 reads TGTGCCAGTAAGTCGGGGGGCGAGAACTATGGCTACACCTTC. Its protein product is CASKSGGENYGYTF.

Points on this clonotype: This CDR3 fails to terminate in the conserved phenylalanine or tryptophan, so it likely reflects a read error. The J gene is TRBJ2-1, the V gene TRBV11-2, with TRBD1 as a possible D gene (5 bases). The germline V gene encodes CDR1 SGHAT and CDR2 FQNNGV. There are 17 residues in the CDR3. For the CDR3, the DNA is TGTGCCAGCAGCATAGATCAACAGGTTATAGTCTACAATGAGCAGTTCTTA. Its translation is CASSIDQQVIVYNEQFL.

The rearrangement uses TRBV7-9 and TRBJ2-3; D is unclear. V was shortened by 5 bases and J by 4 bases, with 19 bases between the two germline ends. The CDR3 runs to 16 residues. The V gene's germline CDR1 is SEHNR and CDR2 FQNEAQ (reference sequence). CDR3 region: CASSPLRPKHPDTQYF. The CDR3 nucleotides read TGTGCCAGCAGCCCCCTCCGCCCGAAGCATCCAGATACGCAGTATTTT.

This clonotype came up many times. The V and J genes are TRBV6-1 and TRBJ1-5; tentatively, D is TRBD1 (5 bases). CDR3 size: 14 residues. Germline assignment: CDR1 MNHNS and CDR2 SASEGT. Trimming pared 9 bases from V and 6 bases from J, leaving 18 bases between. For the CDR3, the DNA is TGTGCCAGTTCTGGGGCCTCGGCGGGTCAGCCCCAGCATTTT. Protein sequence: CASSGASAGQPQHF.